Following are 25 T cell receptor beta chains from one sample sequenced in a study of cytomegalovirus exposure and HLA in healthy donors. Produced via immunoSEQ multiplex PCR; TCRdb's table is partial and in-frame only. The sample records fewer than 80,000 clones, 96% being singletons. Sequencing was carried out using PBMCs. These receptors were collected from a woman aged 18-30 years in good health and CMV-seropositive.

This clone has a single count. This chain connects TRBV5-1 to TRBJ2-3, with TRBD2 matching 8 bases. This CDR3 has 15 amino acids. The V gene end was trimmed by 4 bases and the J gene end by 3 bases; junction bases not matched to a gene: 7. Per the germline V gene, CDR1 is SGHRS and CDR2 is YFSETQ. The CDR3 DNA reads as TGCGCCAGCAGCCAGTCCGCTAGCGGGACAGATACGCAGTATTTT. It encodes CASSQSASGTDTQYF.

This rearrangement joins TRBV27 to TRBJ2-1, with TRBD1 matching 8 bases. V lost 6 bases, J lost 0 bases, and 7 bases stayed unmatched. The CDR3 consists of 16 residues. The germline V gene has CDR1 MNHEY and CDR2 SMNVEV (reference sequence). DNA of the CDR3: TGTGCCAGCAGGCACAGGGGGACGATCTCCTACAATGAGCAGTTCTTC. This codes for CASRHRGTISYNEQFF.

V is TRBV7-8 and J is TRBJ2-1; tentative D call: TRBD1 (6 bases). The CDR3 contains 18 residues. The V gene's germline CDR1 is SGHVS and CDR2 FQNEAQ. Trimming shortened V by 7 bases and J by 2 bases, and 24 bases separated the two germline ends. CDR3 coding DNA: TGTGCCAGCACAAAAAGAAGAACCGGGACAAGTCCCTACAATGAGCAGTTCTTC. It codes for CASTKRRTGTSPYNEQFF.

This clone was observed a single time. J is TRBJ2-7 and V is TRBV7-9, with 7 bases matching TRBD2. Germline CDR1 SEHNR, CDR2 FQNEAQ (reference sequence). V shed 2 bases, J shed 0 bases, and the junction held 4 bases outside the gene matches. The CDR3 is made up of 15 amino acids. The CDR3: CASSLPSGYSYEQYF. The CDR3 DNA follows: TGTGCCAGCAGCTTACCTAGCGGTTACTCCTACGAGCAGTACTTC.

The chain is built from TRBV27 and TRBJ1-1; no firm D call. The germline V gene encodes CDR1 MNHEY and CDR2 SMNVEV (reference sequence). This CDR3 comprises 14 residues. Trimming took 3 bases from V and 6 from J, leaving 14 bases between them. For the CDR3, the DNA is TGTGCCAGCAGTTTGTCGGGGTTTCTTTCTGAAGCTTTCTTT. This sequence encodes CASSLSGFLSEAFF.

The genes are TRBV28 and TRBJ2-4, with a tentative D call TRBD2 (5 bases). This CDR3 contains 16 residues. Trimming removed 4 bases at V and 8 bases at J, with 21 bases between. Germline V gene data show CDR1 as MDHEN and CDR2 as SYDVKM. The CDR3 DNA reads TGTGCCAGCAGTTGGATTTCGGGAACCAAAACGGACATTCAGTACTTC. Translating gives CASSWISGTKTDIQYF.

Here the CDR3 reads CASSFDRGRGTGELFF. Here the CDR3 DNA reads TGTGCCAGCAGTTTCGACAGGGGACGGGGCACCGGGGAGCTGTTTTTT. This rearrangement joins TRBV28 to TRBJ2-2; 8 nucleotides align to TRBD1. The CDR3 totals 16 residues. The junction had 7 bases not matched to a gene; V was cut back by 3 bases and J by 4 bases. Per the germline V gene, CDR1 is MDHEN and CDR2 is SYDVKM.

The chain couples TRBV27 to TRBJ2-6, with a possible D match to TRBD1 (6 bases). The CDR3 length is 16 residues. V was pared by 5 bases and J by 4 bases, with 15 bases between. Germline assignment: CDR1 MNHEY and CDR2 SMNVEV (reference sequence). CDR3 region: CASSINTGTGANVLTF. The CDR3, as DNA: TGTGCCAGCAGTATCAACACAGGGACCGGGGCCAACGTCCTGACTTTC.

The V call is TRBV18, the J call TRBJ2-1; no definite D call. V was trimmed by 3 bases and J by 8 bases, leaving 26 bases between them. This CDR3 contains 18 residues. CDR1 and CDR2 (germline): KGHSH, LQKENI. The CDR3 loop reads CASSPLAHHPMVRDEQFF. The CDR3 DNA is TGTGCCAGCTCACCGCTTGCTCACCACCCCATGGTTCGGGATGAGCAGTTCTTC.

The chain is built from TRBV30 and TRBJ2-5; 7 bases align to TRBD2. Germline loops: CDR1 GTSNPN, CDR2 SVGIG (reference sequence). CDR3 length: 14 amino acids. Germline trimming cut 0 bases from V and 3 bases from J; bases unmatched to any gene: 4. CDR3 loop: CAWSVSGTKETQYF. CDR3 nucleotide sequence: TGTGCCTGGAGTGTAAGCGGGACTAAAGAGACCCAGTACTTC. Based on the CDR3 plus reference TRBV30 and TRBJ2-5, the full variable domain is SQTIHQWPATLVQPVGSPLSLECTVEGTSNPNLYWYRQAAGRGLQLLFYSVGIGQISSEVPQNLSASRPQDRQFILSSKKLLLSDSGFYLCAWSVSGTKETQYFGPGTRLLVL.

This rearrangement joins TRBV7-9 to TRBJ2-5, with a weak D call TRBD2 (6 bases). Trimming removed 7 bases at V and 4 bases at J, with 16 bases between. The CDR3 length is 14 residues. Germline assignment: CDR1 SEHNR and CDR2 FQNEAQ (reference sequence). This CDR3 is CASILHQGGETQYF. The CDR3 DNA reads as TGTGCCAGCATACTTCACCAGGGAGGAGAGACCCAGTACTTC.

DNA of the CDR3: TGTGCCAGCAGTTTACCCCTACGTGAGCAGTTCTTC. The encoded protein is CASSLPLREQFF. This chain joins TRBV28 and TRBJ2-1; D remains ambiguous. Trimming took off 2 bases at V and 9 bases at J, with 8 bases between the two ends. The CDR3 has 12 residues. In germline, CDR1 is MDHEN, CDR2 SYDVKM.

The gene calls are TRBV6-4 and TRBJ2-1, with 8 bases fitting TRBD2. Per the germline V gene, CDR1 is MRHNA and CDR2 is SNTAGT. The CDR3 length is 16 residues. J was trimmed by 2 bases and V by 4 bases; bases with no gene match: 7. CDR3 region: CASSASGSGTYNEQFF. The CDR3, as DNA: TGTGCCAGCAGTGCCAGCGGGAGCGGGACCTACAATGAGCAGTTCTTC.

V is TRBV9 and J is TRBJ2-7; 7 nucleotides match TRBD2. After removal of 0 bases from V and 0 bases from J, the junction contained 3 bases not matched to a gene. The CDR3 is 15 amino acids. CDR1 is SGDLS, CDR2 YYNGEE, per germline. The CDR3 DNA reads as TGTGCCAGCAGCGTAGGGCCTAGCGGCTCCTACGAGCAGTACTTC. This translates into CASSVGPSGSYEQYF.

The V and J genes are TRBV5-5 and TRBJ2-1; possibly TRBD2 for D (5 bases). CDR3 length: 12 residues. In germline, CDR1 is SGHKS, CDR2 YYEKEE (reference sequence). V was pared by 1 base and J by 13 bases, with 12 bases between. CDR3 amino acids: CASSLTQSGQFF. DNA for the CDR3: TGTGCCAGCAGCTTGACCCAGAGCGGTCAGTTCTTC.

The chain carries TRBV28 and TRBJ1-2; no reliable D call. The CDR3 is made up of 12 amino acids. Germline loops: CDR1 MDHEN, CDR2 SYDVKM. Deletions cut 8 bases from V and 8 bases from J, with 15 bases between. The CDR3 region has the DNA TGTGCCAGCGGGCATTTGCAAGGAGGCTACACCTTC. This codes for CASGHLQGGYTF.

This chain uses TRBV7-2 with TRBJ2-7; 7 bases are a match to TRBD2. CDR3 length equals 13 residues. Per the germline V gene, CDR1 is SGHTA and CDR2 is FQGNSA. The trim removed 5 bases at V and 3 bases at J, leaving 4 bases unmatched. The CDR3 DNA reads as TGTGCCAGCAGCGGACTAGAACTCTACGAGCAGTACTTC. Protein sequence: CASSGLELYEQYF.

As DNA, the CDR3 is TGTGCCAGCAGCGAGACAGTCTACGAGCAGTACTTC. Residues: CASSETVYEQYF. The V and J genes are TRBV5-6 and TRBJ2-7; a weak D match, TRBD1 (5 bases). Trimming left V 4 bases short and J 3 bases short, with 8 bases between. Germline CDR1 SGHDT, CDR2 YYEEEE. CDR3 length: 12 amino acids.

This chain connects TRBV28 to TRBJ1-4; 7 bases agree with TRBD1. The CDR3 is 14 amino acids. V lost 4 bases to trimming and J lost 11 bases; unmatched junction nucleotides: 10. CDR1 MDHEN and CDR2 SYDVKM come from the germline V gene. The CDR3 here is CASSYPDLGGKLFF. CDR3 bases: TGTGCCAGCAGTTACCCGGATCTAGGGGGCAAACTGTTTTTT.

The V call is TRBV19, the J call TRBJ2-1; D possibly corresponds to TRBD2 (5 bases). From germline, CDR1 is LNHDA and CDR2 SQIVND (reference sequence). Trimming stripped 3 bases from V and 9 bases from J, with 9 bases between. The CDR3 loop spans 12 amino acids. Here the CDR3 DNA reads TGTGCCAGTAGTATCGGGAATGGTGAGCAGTTCTTC. Protein product: CASSIGNGEQFF.

The chain couples TRBV25-1 to TRBJ2-4; 14 nucleotides agree with TRBD2. The V and J ends lost 4 bases and 6 bases, in that order; junction bases with no gene match: 5. This CDR3 contains 16 residues. Germline V CDR1 and CDR2: MGHDK, SYGVNS. CDR3 DNA sequence: TGTGCCAGCAGTGCGGGACTAGCGGGAGCGGGAAACATTCAGTACTTC. This translates into CASSAGLAGAGNIQYF.

The chain recombines TRBV5-6 with TRBJ2-7; 9 nucleotides agree with TRBD1. There are 16 residues in the CDR3. Germline CDR1 and CDR2: SGHDT and YYEEEE. J was trimmed by 2 bases and V by 1 base; bases with no gene match: 7. The chain's CDR3 is CASSLRQGVNTYEQYF. CDR3 nucleotide sequence: TGTGCCAGCAGCTTGAGACAGGGGGTGAACACCTACGAGCAGTACTTC.

The chain is built from TRBV29-1 and TRBJ2-7, with TRBD1 identical over 8 bases. The germline V gene has CDR1 SQVTM and CDR2 ANQGSEA. With 2 bases clipped from V and 3 bases from J, the junction kept 3 bases outside the gene matches. CDR3 length: 13 residues. This chain's CDR3 is CSVERTGSYEQYF. CDR3 bases: TGCAGCGTTGAAAGGACAGGGAGCTACGAGCAGTACTTC.

The CDR3, as DNA: TGTGCCAGCAGCGTAGACGCGGGAGGGAACACAGATACGCAGTATTTT. Its translation is CASSVDAGGNTDTQYF. The V and J genes are TRBV9 and TRBJ2-3, with 9 bases fitting TRBD2. J was trimmed by 2 bases and V by 0 bases; bases with no gene match: 4. Germline values: CDR1 SGDLS, CDR2 YYNGEE. The CDR3 covers 16 residues.

The chain employs TRBV5-1 and TRBJ2-3; the match to TRBD2 covers 9 bases. There are 16 residues in the CDR3. Trimming removed 0 bases from V and 4 bases from J; junction bases left unmatched: 6. CDR1 SGHRS and CDR2 YFSETQ come from the germline V gene. The CDR3 region is CASSLALAGGADTQYF. The CDR3 bases are TGCGCCAGCAGCTTGGCCTTGGCGGGAGGGGCAGATACGCAGTATTTT.